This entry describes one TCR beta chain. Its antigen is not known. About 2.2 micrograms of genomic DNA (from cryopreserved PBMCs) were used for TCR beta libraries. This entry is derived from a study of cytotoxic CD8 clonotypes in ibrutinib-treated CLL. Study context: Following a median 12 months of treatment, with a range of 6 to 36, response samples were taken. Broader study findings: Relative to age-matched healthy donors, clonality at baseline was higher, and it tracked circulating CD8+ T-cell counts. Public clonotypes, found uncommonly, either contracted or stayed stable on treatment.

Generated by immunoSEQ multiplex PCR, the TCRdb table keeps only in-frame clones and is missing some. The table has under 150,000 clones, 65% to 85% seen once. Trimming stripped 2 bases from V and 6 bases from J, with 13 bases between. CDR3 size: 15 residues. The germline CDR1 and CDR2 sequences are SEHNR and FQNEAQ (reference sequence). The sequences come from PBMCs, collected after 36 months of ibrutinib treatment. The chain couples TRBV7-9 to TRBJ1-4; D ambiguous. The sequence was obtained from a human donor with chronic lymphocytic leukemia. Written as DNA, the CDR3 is TGTGCCAGCAGCTTATTCCCTGCGGCCGATGAAAAACTGTTTTTT. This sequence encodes CASSLFPAADEKLFF.